Listed here are 29 T cell receptor beta chains from one sample, sequenced in a study of CD8 T cells in ankylosing spondylitis. Each CDR3 protein is one row after TCRdb ran MiXCR on the 5' RACE reads. The table has 210,000 or so distinct CDR3 sequences, roughly 8.2% seen once. Input material: blood, either unsorted or a sorted T cell fraction (not recorded which). These receptors were obtained from a female donor with ankylosing spondylitis or in good health (not recorded which).

Many counts were recorded for this clonotype. V and J are TRBV29-1 and TRBJ2-7; 7 bases are a match to TRBD2. The CDR3 loop spans 15 amino acids. Germline CDR1 SQVTM, CDR2 ANQGSEA. Germline trimming cut 6 bases from V and 1 base from J; bases unmatched to any gene: 12. CDR3 bases: TGCAGCGTCCAGAGACCGGGACTAAGGTCCTACGAGCAGTACTTC. Residues: CSVQRPGLRSYEQYF.

The chain is built from TRBV4-3 and TRBJ2-6; 8 nucleotides match TRBD1. Per germline, CDR1 LGHNA and CDR2 YSLEER. V was pared by 1 base and J by 0 bases, with 2 bases of the junction left unmatched. The CDR3 extends over 17 amino acids. CDR3 sequence reads: CASSQGQGFSGANVLTF. Written as DNA, the CDR3 is TGCGCCAGCAGCCAAGGACAGGGGTTCTCTGGGGCCAACGTCCTGACTTTC.

This clonotype was seen a handful of times. The V call is TRBV6-9, the J call TRBJ2-1; weak D call: TRBD2 (5 bases). The CDR3 is 13 residues long. The germline gives CDR1 MNHGY, CDR2 SVAAGI. The V gene lost 2 bases and the J gene lost 9 bases, with 11 bases spanning the gap. The CDR3 loop is CASSYRLATEQFF. DNA of the CDR3: TGTGCCAGCAGTTATCGGCTAGCAACTGAGCAGTTCTTC.

This clonotype was found many times. V is TRBV29-1 and J is TRBJ2-7, with 11 bases that match TRBD2. The CDR3 is made up of 13 amino acids. J was trimmed by 4 bases and V by 3 bases; bases with no gene match: 2. In germline, CDR1 is SQVTM, CDR2 ANQGSEA. The CDR3, as DNA: TGCAGCGTTGAGGCTAGCGGGGGGTACGAGCAGTACTTC. This encodes CSVEASGGYEQYF.

This clonotype has at least ten counts. The CDR3 protein is CASSRVNGEQFF. CDR3 sequence (DNA): TGTGCCAGCAGCCGCGTGAATGGCGAGCAGTTCTTC. This sequence joins TRBV6-6 and TRBJ2-1; D remains unclear. Germline loops: CDR1 MNHNY, CDR2 SVGAGI (reference sequence). This CDR3 comprises 12 residues. V lost 6 bases, J lost 10 bases, and 13 bases lay in between.

Points on this clonotype: A much larger clone sits a single nucleotide away, making a read error possible. The gene calls are TRBV7-6 and TRBJ2-5; D uncertain. CDR1 and CDR2 (germline): SGHVS, FNYEAQ. The CDR3 runs to 11 residues. The ends were cut back, 7 bases at V and 4 bases at J, with 7 bases in the middle. Written as DNA, the CDR3 is TGTGCCAGCAACTCCTCAGAGACCCAGTACTTC. It encodes CASNSSETQYF.

This clonotype was observed at least ten times. The CDR3 loop is CASSPQGNSPLHF. DNA of the CDR3: TGTGCCAGCTCACCACAGGGGAATTCACCCCTCCACTTT. The chain uses TRBV18 and TRBJ1-6; tentatively, D is TRBD1 (5 bases). The germline V and J ends were trimmed by 1 base and 7 bases, with 5 bases remaining between them. Germline CDR1 KGHSH, CDR2 LQKENI. This CDR3 is built from 13 residues.

There are many counts of this clonotype. This chain uses TRBV12-3 or TRBV12-4 with TRBJ1-1; maybe TRBD1 (5 bases). V was trimmed by 7 bases and J by 10 bases, leaving 19 bases between them. The CDR3 is made up of 13 amino acids. The CDR3: CASILSGGGSAFF. The DNA of the CDR3 is TGTGCCAGCATCCTATCGGGGGGAGGGTCAGCTTTCTTT.

This clonotype was seen repeatedly, ten times or more. The chain carries TRBV20-1 and TRBJ2-1; TRBD2 matches at 8 bases. CDR3 size: 14 residues. The J segment lost 4 bases and the V segment lost 4 bases, leaving 6 bases of the junction unmatched. Germline V gene sequence: CDR1 DFQATT, CDR2 SNEGSKA (reference sequence). Here the CDR3 reads CSAMSGGGYNEQFF. In DNA form, the CDR3 reads TGCAGTGCTATGTCAGGCGGGGGGTACAATGAGCAGTTCTTC.

This clonotype has ten or more counts. This rearrangement joins TRBV20-1 to TRBJ2-7; 10 positions match TRBD2. The CDR3 consists of 13 residues. V shed 2 bases and J 4 bases; nucleotides not matched to a gene: 2. The germline CDR1 and CDR2 sequences are DFQATT and SNEGSKA (reference sequence). The CDR3 bases are TGCAGTGCTAGAAGCGGGAGGGATTACGAGCAGTACTTC. Amino acids: CSARSGRDYEQYF.

At least ten counts were recorded for this clonotype. The V gene is TRBV28, the J gene TRBJ2-7; 8 bases are shared with TRBD1. Germline CDR1 and CDR2: MDHEN and SYDVKM. CDR3 size: 17 residues. V was clipped by 5 bases and J by 5 bases; unmatched bases: 17. The CDR3 DNA reads TGTGCCAGCAGTGTCCAGGGGGCGCAAAACTGGAGGGACGAGCAGTACTTC. Residues: CASSVQGAQNWRDEQYF.

This clonotype has more than one count but fewer than ten. This chain joins TRBV7-8 and TRBJ2-1, with 8 bases fitting TRBD2. Trimming cost V 3 bases and J 0 bases; bases outside gene matches: 4. The CDR3 runs to 16 residues. Germline V gene lookup returns CDR1 SGHVS and CDR2 FQNEAQ. The CDR3 DNA follows: TGTGCCAGCAGCTTCAGACTAGCGAGCTCCTACAATGAGCAGTTCTTC. Translation: CASSFRLASSYNEQFF.

The table lists this clonotype with many counts. The J gene is TRBJ2-2, the V gene TRBV6-5; D is unresolved. There are 14 residues in the CDR3. Germline CDR1 MNHEY, CDR2 SVGAGI. The V and J ends lost 0 bases and 0 bases respectively, with 2 bases between them. The CDR3 is CASSYSPNTGELFF. In nucleotides, the CDR3 is TGTGCCAGCAGTTACTCGCCGAACACCGGGGAGCTGTTTTTT.

This clonotype was seen only a few times. The chain links TRBV3-1 to TRBJ2-7; the match to TRBD2 covers 8 bases. V shed 4 bases and J 2 bases; nucleotides not matched to a gene: 7. The CDR3 has 15 residues. The germline gives CDR1 LGHDT, CDR2 YNNKEL (reference sequence). CDR3 sequence: CASSPGGAGAYEQYF. CDR3 DNA sequence: TGTGCCAGCAGCCCCGGGGGGGCTGGAGCCTACGAGCAGTACTTC.

This clonotype appeared many times. The V gene is TRBV27, the J gene TRBJ1-5; tentative D call: TRBD1 (6 bases). Germline assignment: CDR1 MNHEY and CDR2 SMNVEV (reference sequence). V was shortened by 3 bases and J by 0 bases, with 15 bases between the two germline ends. The CDR3 has 17 residues. The CDR3 bases are TGTGCCAGCAGTTTGGCAGGGGAACCTTATAGCAATCAGCCCCAGCATTTT. Translated, it gives CASSLAGEPYSNQPQHF.

This clonotype was recorded at least ten times. V usage is TRBV7-9 and J usage is TRBJ2-7; tentatively, D is TRBD2 (6 bases). V dropped 4 bases and J dropped 6 bases, with 16 bases sitting between them. This CDR3 comprises 14 residues. Germline V gives CDR1 SEHNR, CDR2 FQNEAQ (reference sequence). CDR3 protein: CASSSPGGVGEQYF. CDR3 nucleotide sequence: TGTGCCAGCAGCTCGCCCGGGGGAGTGGGCGAGCAGTACTTC.

This clonotype was detected many times. The V gene is TRBV4-3, the J gene TRBJ1-4; 8 bases are shared with TRBD1. After removal of 0 bases from V and 1 base from J, the junction contained 4 bases not matched to a gene. CDR1 and CDR2 (germline): LGHNA, YSLEER. This CDR3 has 17 residues. The CDR3 DNA is TGCGCCAGCAGCCAAGAGGCAGGGGGCATAACTAATGAAAAACTGTTTTTT. Residues: CASSQEAGGITNEKLFF.

The CDR3 sequence: CASSPGLSGTYNEQFF. The CDR3, as DNA: TGTGCCAGCAGTCCAGGGCTCAGCGGAACCTACAATGAGCAGTTCTTC. The genes are TRBV6-1 and TRBJ2-1, with D perhaps assigned TRBD1 or TRBD2 (5 bases each). The CDR3 has 16 amino acids. V was pared by 5 bases and J by 2 bases, with 16 bases between. Germline CDR1 reads MNHNS; CDR2 reads SASEGT.

This clonotype showed up just a few times. The genes are TRBV24-1 and TRBJ2-1; 10 bases agree with TRBD2. Germline CDR1 and CDR2: KGHDR and SFDVKD. The junction had 9 bases not matched to a gene; V was cut back by 4 bases and J by 7 bases. The CDR3 consists of 16 residues. CDR3 sequence: CATSDEREGGGNEQFF. The CDR3 DNA reads as TGTGCCACCAGTGACGAGCGGGAGGGGGGGGGGAATGAGCAGTTCTTC.

V is TRBV29-1 and J is TRBJ1-2, with 8 bases aligning to TRBD1. The CDR3 has 15 residues. Trimming removed 1 base from V and 2 bases from J; junction bases left unmatched: 6. Germline V gives CDR1 SQVTM, CDR2 ANQGSEA. The CDR3 protein is CSVEVWTGTNYGYTF. The CDR3 nucleotides read TGCAGCGTTGAAGTTTGGACAGGGACAAACTATGGCTACACCTTC. The whole variable domain, remainder taken from reference TRBV29-1 and TRBJ1-2, is SAVISQKPSRDICQRGTSLTIQCQVDSQVTMMFWYRQQPGQSLTLIATANQGSEATYESGFVIDKFPISRPNLTFSTLTVSNMSPEDSSIYLCSVEVWTGTNYGYTFGSGTRLTVV.

This clonotype has ten or more counts. The rearrangement links TRBV20-1 to TRBJ1-2, with a weak D call TRBD1 (5 bases). Per germline, CDR1 DFQATT and CDR2 SNEGSKA (reference sequence). The CDR3 extends over 11 amino acids. The V end lost 5 bases, the J end lost 8 bases, and 12 bases lay between the germline ends. Written as DNA, the CDR3 is TGCAGTGCTTATACAGGTGACGGCTACACCTTC. It specifies CSAYTGDGYTF.

This clonotype was observed many times. This chain connects TRBV20-1 to TRBJ2-2; 7 bases are a match to TRBD1. The germline CDR1 and CDR2 sequences are DFQATT and SNEGSKA (reference sequence). V dropped 7 bases and J dropped 7; count of bases not matched to a gene: 15. CDR3 length: 15 amino acids. The CDR3 coding sequence is TGCAGTGTTCCCAGTCAGACAGGGCGAGACGGGGAGCTGTTTTTT. Translated: CSVPSQTGRDGELFF.

This clonotype came up many times. The chain uses TRBV27 and TRBJ2-1; D is uncertain. Germline V gives CDR1 MNHEY, CDR2 SMNVEV (reference sequence). This CDR3 spans 14 amino acids. Deletions cut 0 bases from V and 7 bases from J, with 10 bases between. The CDR3 DNA sequence: TGTGCCAGCAGTTTATCGGTCCGGCATAATGAGCAGTTCTTC. Its protein is CASSLSVRHNEQFF.

This clonotype appeared many times. The chain couples TRBV20-1 to TRBJ2-3, with D uncertain. Germline CDR1 and CDR2: DFQATT and SNEGSKA (reference sequence). The CDR3 runs to 11 residues. The ends were cut back, 3 bases at V and 3 bases at J, with 4 bases in the middle. CDR3 residues: CSARKTDTQYF. The DNA of the CDR3 is TGCAGTGCTAGGAAGACAGATACGCAGTATTTT.

V is TRBV6-5 and J is TRBJ2-7, with 8 bases identical to TRBD2. After removal of 2 bases from V and 3 bases from J, the junction contained 3 bases not matched to a gene. Germline CDR1 is MNHEY and CDR2 is SVGAGI. This CDR3 has 14 residues. CDR3 DNA sequence: TGTGCCAGCAGTTACCAGCGGGAGAGCTACGAGCAGTACTTC. Translation gives CASSYQRESYEQYF.

V is TRBV7-9 and J is TRBJ2-7; the D is unclear. This CDR3 spans 12 amino acids. The V gene lost 10 bases and the J gene lost 4 bases, with 14 bases spanning the gap. Per the germline V gene, CDR1 is SEHNR and CDR2 is FQNEAQ (reference sequence). This CDR3 reads CATKLDGYEQYF. The CDR3 DNA is TGTGCCACCAAGCTGGACGGGTACGAGCAGTACTTC.

The table lists this clonotype with many counts. The chain employs TRBV29-1 and TRBJ2-3; 13 bases are shared with TRBD2. Germline values: CDR1 SQVTM, CDR2 ANQGSEA. This CDR3 contains 17 residues. V was clipped by 1 base and J by 3 bases; unmatched bases: 7. The CDR3 sequence is CSVEVRLAGGGTDTQYF. The CDR3 DNA follows: TGCAGCGTTGAAGTCAGACTAGCGGGAGGAGGGACAGATACGCAGTATTTT.

This clonotype showed up many times. The J gene is TRBJ2-1, the V gene TRBV20-1, with D perhaps matching TRBD2 (6 bases). Trimming shortened V by 7 bases and J by 4 bases, and 11 bases separated the two germline ends. The CDR3 consists of 12 residues. CDR1 is DFQATT and CDR2 is SNEGSKA in the germline V gene (reference sequence). The chain's CDR3 is CSVHSGYNEQFF. DNA of the CDR3: TGCAGTGTCCATAGCGGTTACAATGAGCAGTTCTTC.

With regard to this clonotype: A read error may explain this, as a much larger clone is one base away. The CDR3 DNA is TGCAGTGCCAGGGGGGCAGCCCTTTACTATGGCCACACCTTC. Translating it yields CSARGAALYYGHTF. The chain links TRBV20-1 to TRBJ1-2; TRBD1 agrees at 7 bases. The CDR3 is 14 residues long. Germline-derived CDR1 and CDR2 are DFQATT and SNEGSKA (reference sequence).